This T cell receptor beta chain was sequenced in a study of CD8 T cells in Susac syndrome. CDR3 length equals 14 residues. The V gene's germline CDR1 is LGHDT and CDR2 YNNKEL (reference sequence). With 0 bases removed from V and 6 bases from J, the gap between germline ends came to 12 bases. After extraction with the RNeasy kit, about 0.45 to 1 ug of the RNA was reverse transcribed using random hexamers. TCRdb analysed the immunoSEQ multiplex PCR reads with MiXCR anew, one entry per CDR3 protein. Here the sample spans 150,000 to 200,000 distinct CDR3 sequences, about 90% being singletons. Findings and limits, study-wide: As the study acknowledged, the number of individuals in its TCR sequencing and HLA analysis was relatively small.

Sequencing targeted TCR beta in T cells from blood (CD8+ and CD4+). Healthy donors constituted the controls, which were matched for age and sex. Comment on this clonotype: Its antigen remains unidentified.

This TCR was recovered from a human donor in good health. This chain connects TRBV3-1 to TRBJ2-7; D is uncertain. The source material was CD4+ T cells from PBMCs. This CDR3 reads CASSQDLSGLEQYF. The CDR3 coding sequence is TGTGCCAGCAGCCAAGACCTGTCAGGCCTCGAGCAGTACTTC.